This TCR beta chain derives from a study of T cell responses to AZD1222 COVID-19 vaccine. Only in-frame clones appear in the TCRdb table, and some are missing; sequencing was by immunoSEQ multiplex PCR. The sample holds about 100,000 clones, over 85% seen once. The study, taken as a whole, reports: Possibly, clonal diversity was underestimated; donors were largely white British and included more females. Spike-specific TCR breadth rose after two AZD1222 doses, and depth rose as well.

In regard to this clone: Its specificity is unknown.

The germline gives CDR1 MDHEN, CDR2 SYDVKM. The CDR3 is 13 residues long. Trimming left V 8 bases short and J 4 bases short, with 11 bases between. Here the sequenced sample was peripheral blood, taken on day 0 of MenACWY control vaccination. The genes are TRBV28 and TRBJ2-2; D is possibly TRBD1 (7 bases). The sequence was obtained from an adult in good health. The CDR3 loop is CASSGGPTGELFF. CDR3 coding DNA: TGTGCCAGCTCAGGGGGGCCCACCGGGGAGCTGTTTTTT.